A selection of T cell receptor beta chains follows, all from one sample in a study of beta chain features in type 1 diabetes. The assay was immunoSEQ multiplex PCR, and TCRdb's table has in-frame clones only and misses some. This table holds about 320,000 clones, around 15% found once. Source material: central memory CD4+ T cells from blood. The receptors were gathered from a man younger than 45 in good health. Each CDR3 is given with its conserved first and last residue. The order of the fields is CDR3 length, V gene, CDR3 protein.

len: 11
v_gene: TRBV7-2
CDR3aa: CASSLGQPQYF

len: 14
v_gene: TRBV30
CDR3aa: CAWNGGTTNEKLFF

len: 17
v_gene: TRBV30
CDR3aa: CAWSVVRGRLAKNIQYF

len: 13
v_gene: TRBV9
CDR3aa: CASSSKGGETQYF

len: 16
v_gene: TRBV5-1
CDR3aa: CASRRDSSGSTDTQYF

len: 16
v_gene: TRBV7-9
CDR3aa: CASSRGGNRFQETQYF

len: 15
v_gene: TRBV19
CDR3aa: CASSMGTDERNTIYF

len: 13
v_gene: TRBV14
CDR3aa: CASSQDLGRQQFF

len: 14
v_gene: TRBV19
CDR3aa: CASSRASASEKLFF

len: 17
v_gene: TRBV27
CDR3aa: CASSLRGQGSGANVLTF

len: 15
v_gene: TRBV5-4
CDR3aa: CASSLQAGGAGELFF

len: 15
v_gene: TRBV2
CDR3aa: CASSEGGFSYNEQFF

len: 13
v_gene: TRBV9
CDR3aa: CASSPRSSSEAFF

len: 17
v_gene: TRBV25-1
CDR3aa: CASSLNRGRGMNNEQFF

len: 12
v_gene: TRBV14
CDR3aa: CASSQRGEKLFF

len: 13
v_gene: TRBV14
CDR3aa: CASSPEDRETQYF

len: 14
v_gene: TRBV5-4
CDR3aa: CASSLGTRGSEAFF

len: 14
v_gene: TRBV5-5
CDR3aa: CASKPGQGEETQYF

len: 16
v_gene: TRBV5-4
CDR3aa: CASMKGAGGLNGEQFF

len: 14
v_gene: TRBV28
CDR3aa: CASSSGGAKQTQYF

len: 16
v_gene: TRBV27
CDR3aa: CASRPTGMRPSYGYTF

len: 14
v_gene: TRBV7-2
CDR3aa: CASSLDGNTGELFF

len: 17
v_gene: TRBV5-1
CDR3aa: CASSLIAGGPATDTQYF

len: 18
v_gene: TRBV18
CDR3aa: CASSPMGQGASSNQPQHF

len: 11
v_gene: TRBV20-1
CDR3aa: CSPRSGTEAFF